This T cell receptor (beta chain) was found in a study of T cell clonotyping in hematopoietic cell transplantation. This clone was detected a few times. Repertoires were generated with immunoSEQ multiplex PCR, while TCRdb's copy carries only in-frame clones and drops some. The data contain around 19,000 clones, roughly 80% of them seen just once; the ten biggest clones take up 15% to 20%. Noted time point: recipient sample about 28 days before transplant, after cytoreduction. The sequencing here drew on peripheral blood mononuclear cells, taken before stem cell transplant. The TCR sequence derives from a man in his sixties with acute myeloid leukemia. Some clones in this sample may be carry-over from other donors' samples.

In nucleotides, the CDR3 is TGTGCCAGCACCGGCAGTTGGGGCAATCAGCCCCAGCATTTT. Translated, it gives CASTGSWGNQPQHF. The chain is built from TRBV6-6 and TRBJ1-5; the D is unclear. Germline assignment: CDR1 MNHNY and CDR2 SVGAGI (reference sequence). The CDR3 runs 14 residues. Trimming took off 7 bases at V and 2 bases at J, with 12 bases between the two ends.